This TCR beta chain was recovered during a study of PD-1 blockade in classical Hodgkin lymphoma. The method was immunoSEQ multiplex PCR; TCRdb's version includes in-frame clones alone and lacks a portion of them. Altogether tens of thousands of clones are present, roughly nine tenths being singletons, with the ten largest covering roughly 3%. Time point specified: cycle 4 day 1 (C4D1), after more than five weeks of nivolumab. All the patients suffered relapse after autologous stem cell transplantation, and brentuximab vedotin exposure differed. This CDR3 comprises 15 residues. J gave up 3 bases and V 9 bases, and 13 bases lay outside the gene matches. Germline V lookup: CDR1 KGHSH, CDR2 LQKENI.

Sequences were derived from peripheral blood mononuclear cells (PBMCs), sampled before the fourth cycle of nivolumab. The V and J genes are TRBV18 and TRBJ1-1; 7 nucleotides agree with TRBD1. This TCR was recovered from a human donor with classical Hodgkin lymphoma. In nucleotides, the CDR3 is TGTGCCAGTTTAGGATCTACAGGGGAGTACACTGAAGCTTTCTTT. Encoded protein: CASLGSTGEYTEAFF.